This entry describes one T cell receptor beta chain. The repertoire was sequenced with immunoSEQ multiplex PCR; TCRdb's copy has only in-frame clones and lacks some. Here the sample spans 150,000 or so clones, around 85% being singletons. These data are taken from a study of cytomegalovirus exposure and HLA in healthy donors. Germline V gene sequence: CDR1 SQVTM, CDR2 ANQGSEA. The CDR3 length is 12 residues. V lost 6 bases, J lost 8 bases, and 6 bases stayed unmatched. The sequence was collected from a man aged 30-40 years in good health and CMV-seropositive. The chain links TRBV29-1 to TRBJ1-5, with TRBD1 matching over 8 bases. The sequenced sample consisted of PBMCs. The CDR3 reads CSVGQGDEPQHF. The CDR3 DNA follows: TGCAGCGTCGGACAGGGAGACGAGCCCCAGCATTTT.